Below are 3 T cell receptor beta chains sequenced from a single sample in a study of T cell changes during pregnancy in multiple sclerosis. Sequencing was performed with immunoSEQ multiplex PCR; in TCRdb, only in-frame clones are kept and a portion is missing. The table lists fewer than 35,000 clones, roughly nine tenths of them singletons. Sample: CD4+ T cells from peripheral blood mononuclear cells, taken in the third trimester of pregnancy. The receptors derive from a female donor in good health, enrolled as a control in a pregnancy study.

The V call is TRBV28, the J call TRBJ1-1; 10 bases fit TRBD1. J was trimmed by 3 bases and V by 5 bases; bases with no gene match: 3. Germline V gene lookup returns CDR1 MDHEN and CDR2 SYDVKM. This CDR3 comprises 14 residues. DNA of the CDR3: TGTGCCAGCAGTCCCGGGACAGGGGACACTGAAGCTTTCTTT. Translating gives CASSPGTGDTEAFF.

The chain uses TRBV28 and TRBJ1-2, with TRBD1 identical over 9 bases. The CDR3 is 13 residues long. V shed 5 bases, J shed 6 bases, and the junction held 4 bases outside the gene matches. CDR1 is MDHEN and CDR2 is SYDVKM in the germline V gene. Written as DNA, the CDR3 is TGTGCCAGCAGTCTACAGGGGGCGGATGGCTACACCTTC. It is translated as CASSLQGADGYTF.

This chain joins TRBV5-3 and TRBJ2-1, with D hard to call. TRBV5-3 is an ORF; its function is uncertain. The CDR3 loop spans 16 amino acids. With 4 bases removed from V and 6 bases from J, the gap between germline ends came to 20 bases. The CDR3, as DNA: TGTGCCAGAAGCCGTGCTAGTTGGGTTAGGTCCAATGAGCAGTTCTTC. Residues: CARSRASWVRSNEQFF.